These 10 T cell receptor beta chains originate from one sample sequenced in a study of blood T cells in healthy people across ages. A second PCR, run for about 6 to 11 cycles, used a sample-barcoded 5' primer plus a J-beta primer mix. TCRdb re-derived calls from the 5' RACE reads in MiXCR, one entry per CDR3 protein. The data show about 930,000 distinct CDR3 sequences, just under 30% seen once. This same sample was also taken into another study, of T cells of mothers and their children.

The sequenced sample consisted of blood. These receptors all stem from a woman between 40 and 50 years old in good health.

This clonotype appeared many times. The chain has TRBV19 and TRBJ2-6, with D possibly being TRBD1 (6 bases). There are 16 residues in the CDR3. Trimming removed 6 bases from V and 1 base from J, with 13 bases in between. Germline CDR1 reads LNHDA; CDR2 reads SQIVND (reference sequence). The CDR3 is CASSPDRRSGANVLTF. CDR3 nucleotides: TGTGCCAGTAGCCCGGACAGAAGATCTGGGGCCAACGTCCTGACTTTC. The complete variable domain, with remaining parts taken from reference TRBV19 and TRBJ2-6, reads DGGITQSPKYLFRKEGQNVTLSCEQNLNHDAMYWYRQDPGQGLRLIYYSQIVNDFQKGDIAEGYSVSREKKESFPLTVTSAQKNPTAFYLCASSPDRRSGANVLTFGAGSRLTVL.

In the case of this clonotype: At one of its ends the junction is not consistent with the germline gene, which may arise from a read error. CDR3: CASSYSDSLDSYERYF. The CDR3 nucleotides are TGTGCCAGCAGTTACTCGGACAGCTTAGACTCCTACGAGCGGTACTTC. The V gene is TRBV6-2 or TRBV6-3, the J gene TRBJ2-7; a weak D match, TRBD1 (6 bases). The CDR3 contains 16 residues. CDR1 and CDR2 (germline): MNHEY, SVGEGT.

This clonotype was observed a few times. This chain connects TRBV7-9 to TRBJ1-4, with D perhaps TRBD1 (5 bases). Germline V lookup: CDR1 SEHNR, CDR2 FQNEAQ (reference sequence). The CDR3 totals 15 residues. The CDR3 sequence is CVTLLEGRINEKLFF. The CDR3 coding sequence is TGTGTCACCCTTTTAGAGGGACGGATAAATGAAAAACTGTTTTTT.

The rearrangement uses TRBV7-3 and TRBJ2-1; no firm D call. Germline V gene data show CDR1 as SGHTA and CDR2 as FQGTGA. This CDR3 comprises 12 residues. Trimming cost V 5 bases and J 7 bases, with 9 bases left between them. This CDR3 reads CASSGSGNEQFF. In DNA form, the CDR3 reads TGTGCCAGCAGCGGGTCCGGAAATGAGCAGTTCTTC.

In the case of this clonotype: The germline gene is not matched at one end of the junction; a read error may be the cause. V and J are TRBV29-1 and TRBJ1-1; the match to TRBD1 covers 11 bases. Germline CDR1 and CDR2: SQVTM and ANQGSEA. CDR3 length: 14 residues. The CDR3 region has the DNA TGCTGCGTTGGAGGGACAGGGGGGAACACTGAAGCTTTCTTT. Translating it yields CCVGGTGGNTEAFF. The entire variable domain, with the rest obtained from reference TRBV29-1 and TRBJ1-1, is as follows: SAVISQKPSRDICQRGTSLTIQCQVDSQVTMMFWYRQQPGQSLTLIATANQGSEATYESGFVIDKFPISRPNLTFSTLTVSNMSPEDSSIYLCCVGGTGGNTEAFFGQGTRLTVV.

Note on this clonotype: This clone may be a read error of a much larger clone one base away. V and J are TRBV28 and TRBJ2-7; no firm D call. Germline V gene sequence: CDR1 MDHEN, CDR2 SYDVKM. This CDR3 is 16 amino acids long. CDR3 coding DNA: TGTGCCAGCGGTTTCTCGTTGGCAGCCTTATCCTACGAGCAGTACTTC. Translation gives CASGFSLAALSYEQYF.

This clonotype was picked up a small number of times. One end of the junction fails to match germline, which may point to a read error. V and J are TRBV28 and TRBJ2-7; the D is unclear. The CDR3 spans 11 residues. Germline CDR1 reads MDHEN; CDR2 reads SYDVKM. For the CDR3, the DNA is TGTGCCGGCAGTACAGAGTACGAGCAGTACTTC. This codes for CAGSTEYEQYF. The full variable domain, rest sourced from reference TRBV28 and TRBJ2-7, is DVKVTQSSRYLVKRTGEKVFLECVQDMDHENMFWYRQDPGLGLRLIYFSYDVKMKEKGDIPEGYSVSREKKERFSLILESASTNQTSMYLCAGSTEYEQYFGPGTRLTVT.

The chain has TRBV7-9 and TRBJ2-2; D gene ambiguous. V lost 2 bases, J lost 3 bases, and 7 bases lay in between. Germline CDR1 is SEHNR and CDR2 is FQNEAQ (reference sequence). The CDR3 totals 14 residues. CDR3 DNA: TGTGCCAGCAGCTTAAGGTCCTACACCGGGGAGCTGTTTTTT. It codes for CASSLRSYTGELFF.

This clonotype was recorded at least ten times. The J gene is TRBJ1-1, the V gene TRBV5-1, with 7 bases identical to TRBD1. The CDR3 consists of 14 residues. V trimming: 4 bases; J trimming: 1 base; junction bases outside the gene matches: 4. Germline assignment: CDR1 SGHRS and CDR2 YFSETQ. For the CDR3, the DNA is TGCGCCAGCAGCCCATGGACAGGGAACACTGAAGCTTTCTTT. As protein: CASSPWTGNTEAFF.

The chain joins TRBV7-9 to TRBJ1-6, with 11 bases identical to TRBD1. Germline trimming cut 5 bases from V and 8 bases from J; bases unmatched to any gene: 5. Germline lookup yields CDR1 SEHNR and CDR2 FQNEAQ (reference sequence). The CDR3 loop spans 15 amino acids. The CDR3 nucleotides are TGTGCCAGCAGCACCCCGGGACAGGGGGATTCACCCCTCCACTTT. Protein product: CASSTPGQGDSPLHF.